This T cell receptor (beta chain) stems from a study of OX40 agonist ivuxolimab in advanced cancers. Assay: immunoSEQ multiplex PCR; the TCRdb copy retains only in-frame clones and omits some. The sample includes about 18,000 clones, more than 75% seen only once; the top ten take under 15%. Patients were ruled out by autoimmune disease history or systemic immunosuppression. Sequenced material: CD4+ or CD8+ T cells sorted from blood, taken in a trial of the OX40 agonist ivuxolimab. The TCR was taken from an adult with an advanced solid tumor such as melanoma, head and neck, liver or kidney cancer.

CDR3 DNA sequence: TGTGCCAGTAGACAGGGCGCCAGCAGACTACCAACTAATGAAAAACTGTTTTTT. It encodes CASRQGASRLPTNEKLFF. V and J are TRBV19 and TRBJ1-4; TRBD1 might be the D (6 bases). Per the germline V gene, CDR1 is LNHDA and CDR2 is SQIVND (reference sequence). The V end lost 6 bases, the J end lost 0 bases, and 20 bases lay between the germline ends. CDR3 size: 18 residues.